This TCR beta chain was profiled in a study of blood T cell repertoires in COVID-19. Study-level background: Acute and convalescent COVID-19 samples came from the United States, Italy and Spain.

How the authors handled the data: Amplification of reference gene primers was used by the study to estimate nucleated cell counts. Assay: immunoSEQ multiplex PCR; the TCRdb copy retains only in-frame clones and omits some. For V, J and clone size, that table is used; D and trimming come from the DNA. The sample includes some 400,000 clones, over 65% of them seen just once. CDR1 and CDR2 (germline): MDHEN, SYDVKM. V gave up 2 bases and J gave up 3 bases, with 6 bases separating them. This CDR3 is 13 amino acids long. The rearrangement links TRBV28 to TRBJ2-3; D remains unclear. The receptor comes from a human donor with acute or convalescent COVID-19. The donor label of this sample is uncertain. Source material: peripheral blood. The DNA of the CDR3 is TGTGCCAGCAGTTTACTAGGAACAGATACGCAGTATTTT. It yields the protein CASSLLGTDTQYF. The full variable domain, rest sourced from reference TRBV28 and TRBJ2-3, is DVKVTQSSRYLVKRTGEKVFLECVQDMDHENMFWYRQDPGLGLRLIYFSYDVKMKEKGDIPEGYSVSREKKERFSLILESASTNQTSMYLCASSLLGTDTQYFGPGTRLTVL.